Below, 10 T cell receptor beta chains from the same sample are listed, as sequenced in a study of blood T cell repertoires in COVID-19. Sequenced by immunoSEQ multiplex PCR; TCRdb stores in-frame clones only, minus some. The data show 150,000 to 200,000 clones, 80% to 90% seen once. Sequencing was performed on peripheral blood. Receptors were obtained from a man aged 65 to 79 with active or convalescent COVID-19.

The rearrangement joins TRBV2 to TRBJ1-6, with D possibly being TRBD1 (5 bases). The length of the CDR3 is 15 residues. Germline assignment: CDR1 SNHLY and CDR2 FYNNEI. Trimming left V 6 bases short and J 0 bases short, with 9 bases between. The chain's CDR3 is CASRVGGSYNSPLHF. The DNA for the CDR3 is TGTGCCAGCAGAGTCGGGGGCTCCTATAATTCACCCCTCCACTTT.

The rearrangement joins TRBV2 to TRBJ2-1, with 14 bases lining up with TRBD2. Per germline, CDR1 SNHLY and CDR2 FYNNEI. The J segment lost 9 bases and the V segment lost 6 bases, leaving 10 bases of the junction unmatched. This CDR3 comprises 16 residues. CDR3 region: CASSEGLAGVHGEQFF. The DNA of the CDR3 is TGTGCCAGCAGCGAGGGACTAGCGGGGGTCCACGGTGAGCAGTTCTTC.

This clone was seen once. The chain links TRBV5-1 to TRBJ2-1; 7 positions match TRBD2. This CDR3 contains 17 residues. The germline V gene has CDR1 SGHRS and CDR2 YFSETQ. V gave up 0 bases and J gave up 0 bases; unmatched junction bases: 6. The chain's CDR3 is CASSLESRGSSYNEQFF. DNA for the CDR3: TGCGCCAGCAGCTTGGAGTCTCGCGGGAGCTCCTACAATGAGCAGTTCTTC.

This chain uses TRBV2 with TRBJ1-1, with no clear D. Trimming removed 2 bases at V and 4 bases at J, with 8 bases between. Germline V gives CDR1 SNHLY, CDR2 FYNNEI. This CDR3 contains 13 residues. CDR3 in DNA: TGTGCCAGCAGTGAACGACAACTCACTGAAGCTTTCTTT. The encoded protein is CASSERQLTEAFF. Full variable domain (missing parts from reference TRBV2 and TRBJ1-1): EPEVTQTPSHQVTQMGQEVILRCVPISNHLYFYWYRQILGQKVEFLVSFYNNEISEKSEIFDDQFSVERPDGSNFTLKIRSTKLEDSAMYFCASSERQLTEAFFGQGTRLTVV.

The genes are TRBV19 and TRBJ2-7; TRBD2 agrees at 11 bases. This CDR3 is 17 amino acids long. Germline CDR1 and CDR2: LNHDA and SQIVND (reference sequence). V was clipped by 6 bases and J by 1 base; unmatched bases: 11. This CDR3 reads CASRLTSGRISSYEQYF. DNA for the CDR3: TGTGCCAGTAGGCTCACTAGCGGGAGAATTAGTTCCTACGAGCAGTACTTC.

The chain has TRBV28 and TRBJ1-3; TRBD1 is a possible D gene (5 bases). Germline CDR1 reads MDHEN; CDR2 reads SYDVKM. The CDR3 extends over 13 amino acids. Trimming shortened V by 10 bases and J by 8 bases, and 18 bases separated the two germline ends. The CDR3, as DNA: TGTGCCACCCAGGGCTGGCGAGAGTACACCATATATTTT. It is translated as CATQGWREYTIYF.

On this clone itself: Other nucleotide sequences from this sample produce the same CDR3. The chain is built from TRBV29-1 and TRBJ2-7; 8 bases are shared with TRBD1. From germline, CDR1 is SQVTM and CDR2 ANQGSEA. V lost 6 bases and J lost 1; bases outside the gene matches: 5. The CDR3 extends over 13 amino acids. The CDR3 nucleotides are TGCAGCGTGCCAGGACAGGGTTCCTACGAGCAGTACTTC. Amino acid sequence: CSVPGQGSYEQYF.

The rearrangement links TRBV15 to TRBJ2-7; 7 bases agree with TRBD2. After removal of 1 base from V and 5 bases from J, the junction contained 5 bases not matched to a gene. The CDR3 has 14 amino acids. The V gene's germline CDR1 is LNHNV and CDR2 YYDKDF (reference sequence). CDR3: CATSRGGSVDEQYF. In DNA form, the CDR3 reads TGTGCCACCAGCAGAGGCGGGAGTGTCGACGAGCAGTACTTC.

CDR3 region: CASSTTWTSGSTDTQYF. The DNA for the CDR3 is TGTGCCAGCAGCACTACTTGGACTAGCGGGAGCACAGATACGCAGTATTTT. The J gene is TRBJ2-3, the V gene TRBV9; 11 nucleotides line up with TRBD2. V shed 4 bases and J 0 bases; nucleotides not matched to a gene: 7. Germline CDR1 reads SGDLS; CDR2 reads YYNGEE. This CDR3 has 17 amino acids.

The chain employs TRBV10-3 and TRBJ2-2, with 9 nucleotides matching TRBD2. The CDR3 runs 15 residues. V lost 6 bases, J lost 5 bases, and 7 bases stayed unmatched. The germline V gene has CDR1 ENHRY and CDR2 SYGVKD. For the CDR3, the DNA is TGTGCCATCAGCCCCACTAGCGGGTTAACCGGGGAGCTGTTTTTT. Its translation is CAISPTSGLTGELFF.